Listed below are T cell receptor beta chains from one sample, sequenced in a study of T-cell memory formation after mild COVID-19. One entry per CDR3 protein, called by TCRdb with MiXCR from the 5' RACE reads. This sample yields around 180,000 distinct CDR3 sequences, of which 18% are seen a single time; 3.5% to 5% belongs to the top ten. Sequenced material: PBMCs or a T cell subset sorted from them (not recorded which). These TCRs come from a man between 18 and 29 years old who had mild COVID-19 (a few samples of this study predate the infection). Cell type and time point are not known. Each CDR3 is given with its conserved first and last residue. Each record gives: clone size, J gene, V gene, D gene, CDR3 protein, CDR3 DNA. A D gene is named only where the DNA matches it firmly. Clone size is not always given. Where it is, it says once, few, many or a class for expanded clones.

>-|TRBJ1-1|TRBV7-2|-
CASSLVSRDTEAFF
TGTGCCAGCAGCTTAGTTTCCAGAGACACTGAAGCTTTCTTT
>many|TRBJ2-3|TRBV20-1|-
CSAKGLGTDTQYF
TGCAGTGCCAAGGGACTTGGCACAGATACGCAGTATTTT
>few|TRBJ2-5|TRBV5-1|-
CASMGGETQYF
TGCGCCAGCATGGGAGGAGAGACCCAGTACTTC
>-|TRBJ2-3|TRBV4-1|-
CASSQGSWTDTQYF
TGCGCCAGCAGCCAAGGGTCATGGACAGATACGCAGTATTTT
>-|TRBJ2-7|TRBV10-2|-
CASSAGQAYEQYF
TGCGCCAGCAGTGCGGGTCAAGCCTACGAGCAGTACTTC
>few|TRBJ2-4|TRBV5-5|-
CASSAGLEGNIQYF
TGTGCCAGCAGCGCCGGGCTAGAGGGGAACATTCAGTACTTC
>-|TRBJ2-7|TRBV7-2|TRBD2
CASRKTSGYEQYF
TGTGCCAGCAGGAAGACTAGCGGGTACGAGCAGTACTTC
>many|TRBJ2-2|TRBV5-1|TRBD2
CASSRSLSGAGTGELFF
TGCGCCAGCAGCCGCTCTCTAAGCGGGGCAGGGACCGGGGAGCTGTTTTTT
>-|TRBJ1-1|TRBV5-1|-
CASSSDGLNTEAFF
TGTGCCAGCAGCTCAGACGGCTTGAACACTGAAGCTTTCTTT
>-|TRBJ1-2|TRBV2|-
CASTMGADYGYTF
TGTGCCAGCACAATGGGCGCTGACTATGGCTACACCTTC
>-|TRBJ2-1|TRBV6-2/TRBV6-3|-
CASSFNVNEQFF
TGTGCCAGCAGTTTCAACGTCAATGAGCAGTTCTTC
>few|TRBJ1-5|TRBV6-6|TRBD1
CASSAFGTDSNQPQHF
TGTGCCAGCAGTGCCTTTGGGACAGATAGCAATCAGCCCCAGCATTTT
>-|TRBJ1-1|TRBV6-5|-
CASSYYQEGTEAFF
TGTGCCAGCAGTTACTATCAGGAAGGCACTGAAGCTTTCTTT
>-|TRBJ1-2|TRBV7-3|-
CASGGRAGGYTF
TGTGCCAGCGGGGGCAGGGCGGGAGGCTACACCTTC
>few|TRBJ2-3|TRBV5-1|-
CASSLGGDSTDTQYF
TGCGCCAGCAGCTTGGGGGGGGACAGCACAGATACGCAGTATTTT
>few|TRBJ1-6|TRBV28|-
CASSTVAPLHF
TGTGCCAGCAGTACCGTGGCACCCCTCCACTTT
>few|TRBJ1-5|TRBV24-1|-
CATSDLGGLSQHF
TGTGCCACCAGTGATTTGGGAGGCTTGTCCCAGCATTTT
>-|TRBJ2-3|TRBV29-1|-
CSVDVSSGSPTSQYF
TGCAGCGTTGACGTTTCTTCAGGGTCCCCTACGTCGCAGTATTTT
>-|TRBJ1-1|TRBV20-1|-
CSAYRPGNTEAFF
TGCAGTGCTTACCGACCTGGAAACACTGAAGCTTTCTTT
>-|TRBJ2-4|TRBV4-1|TRBD1
CASSQGGSRDRGSGKNIQYF
TGCGCCAGCAGCCAAGGGGGTTCCCGGGACAGAGGTTCGGGCAAAAACATTCAGTACTTC
>-|TRBJ1-4|TRBV29-1|TRBD1
CSVEDSQGGGYEKLFF
TGCAGCGTTGAAGACTCTCAAGGGGGCGGGTATGAAAAACTGTTTTTT
>-|TRBJ1-2|TRBV20-1|TRBD1
CSAQRGRGGGYTF
TGCAGTGCTCAGAGGGGGCGCGGCGGTGGCTACACCTTC
>-|TRBJ1-6|TRBV9|-
CASSVDRELNSPLHF
TGTGCCAGCAGCGTAGACAGGGAGTTGAATTCACCCCTCCACTTT